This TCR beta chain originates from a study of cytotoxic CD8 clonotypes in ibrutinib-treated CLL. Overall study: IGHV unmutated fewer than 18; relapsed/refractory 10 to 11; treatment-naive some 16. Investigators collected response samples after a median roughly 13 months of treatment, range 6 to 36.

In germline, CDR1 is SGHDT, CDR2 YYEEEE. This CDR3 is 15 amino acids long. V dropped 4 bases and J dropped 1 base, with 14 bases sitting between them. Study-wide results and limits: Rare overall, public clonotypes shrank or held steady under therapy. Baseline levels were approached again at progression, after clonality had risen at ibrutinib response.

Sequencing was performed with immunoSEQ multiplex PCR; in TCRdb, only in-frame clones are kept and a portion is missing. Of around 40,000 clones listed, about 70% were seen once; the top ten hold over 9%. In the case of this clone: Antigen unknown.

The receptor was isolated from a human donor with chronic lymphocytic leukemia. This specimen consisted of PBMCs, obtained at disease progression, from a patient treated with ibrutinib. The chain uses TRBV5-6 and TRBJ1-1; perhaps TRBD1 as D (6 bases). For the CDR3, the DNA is TGTGCCAGCAGCCAATTGGACAGAACGAACACTGAAGCTTTCTTT. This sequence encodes CASSQLDRTNTEAFF.